Presented here are 7 T cell receptor beta chains from one specimen sequenced in a study of blood T cell repertoires in COVID-19. Only in-frame clones appear in the TCRdb table, and some are missing; sequencing was by immunoSEQ multiplex PCR. The sample includes over 150,000 clones, roughly 90% seen only once; the top ten take about 2.3%. The sequenced sample was PBMCs or T cells enriched from blood (not recorded which). The receptors here all came from a young woman who had recovered from COVID-19.

The chain carries TRBV15 and TRBJ1-5, with D uncertain. Trimming cost V 3 bases and J 2 bases, with 8 bases left between them. The CDR3 totals 14 residues. The germline V gene encodes CDR1 LNHNV and CDR2 YYDKDF (reference sequence). The CDR3 sequence is CATSRAMGNQPQHF. In nucleotides, the CDR3 is TGTGCCACCAGCAGGGCCATGGGCAATCAGCCCCAGCATTTT.

This clone was seen a single time. The V gene is TRBV20-1, the J gene TRBJ1-2, with 10 bases fitting TRBD1. CDR3 length equals 14 residues. Germline values: CDR1 DFQATT, CDR2 SNEGSKA (reference sequence). Trimming cost V 6 bases and J 7 bases; bases outside gene matches: 11. CDR3 region: CSASPRQGAGGYTF. The CDR3 nucleotides read TGCAGTGCCAGTCCGCGACAGGGGGCCGGTGGCTACACCTTC.

The chain has TRBV5-6 and TRBJ2-3; D remains unclear. The germline gives CDR1 SGHDT, CDR2 YYEEEE. V was pared by 5 bases and J by 2 bases, with 12 bases between. CDR3 length equals 14 residues. The CDR3 sequence is CASSLALFTDTQYF. The CDR3 nucleotides are TGTGCCAGCAGTCTTGCGTTATTCACAGATACGCAGTATTTT.

This chain links TRBV11-3 with TRBJ2-2; 12 bases fit TRBD2. The CDR3 runs 16 residues. Germline V gene data show CDR1 as SGHNT and CDR2 as YENEEA. V lost 3 bases and J lost 5; bases outside the gene matches: 4. For the CDR3, the DNA is TGTGCCAGCAGCTTCCAACTAGCGGGAGGAACCGGGGAGCTGTTTTTT. Encoded protein: CASSFQLAGGTGELFF.

The chain links TRBV25-1 to TRBJ1-1, with D hard to call. V was trimmed by 0 bases and J by 10 bases, leaving 6 bases between them. The germline gives CDR1 MGHDK, CDR2 SYGVNS. The CDR3 is 11 amino acids. In DNA, the CDR3 is TGTGCCAGCAGTGAATATAAAGCAGCTTTCTTT. This encodes CASSEYKAAFF. The full variable domain, completed using reference TRBV25-1 and TRBJ1-1, is EADIYQTPRYLVIGTGKKITLECSQTMGHDKMYWYQQDPGMELHLIHYSYGVNSTEKGDLSSESTVSRIRTEHFPLTLESARPSHTSQYLCASSEYKAAFFGQGTRLTVV.

The chain couples TRBV25-1 to TRBJ2-1; TRBD2 matches at 9 bases. Germline V gene data show CDR1 as MGHDK and CDR2 as SYGVNS. V was pared by 1 base and J by 4 bases, with 5 bases of the junction left unmatched. This CDR3 comprises 16 residues. The CDR3 nucleotides are TGTGCCAGCAGTGAATTTGCTAGCGGGGTATACAATGAGCAGTTCTTC. Amino acid sequence: CASSEFASGVYNEQFF. The complete variable domain, with remaining parts taken from reference TRBV25-1 and TRBJ2-1, reads EADIYQTPRYLVIGTGKKITLECSQTMGHDKMYWYQQDPGMELHLIHYSYGVNSTEKGDLSSESTVSRIRTEHFPLTLESARPSHTSQYLCASSEFASGVYNEQFFGPGTRLTVL.

V gene TRBV5-5 combines with J gene TRBJ1-2; D is possibly TRBD1 (6 bases). CDR1 and CDR2 from the germline V gene are SGHKS and YYEKEE (reference sequence). This CDR3 region has 17 residues. Trimming removed 3 bases at V and 5 bases at J, with 23 bases between. CDR3 bases: TGTGCCAGCAGCTCAGATCTGGACAGAGGCCCACCTTATGGCTACACCTTC. Amino acid sequence: CASSSDLDRGPPYGYTF.